This T cell receptor beta chain was captured in a study of cytomegalovirus exposure and HLA in healthy donors. Turning to the study itself: Most genotyped donors, approximately 81% of around 370, had Caucasian-associated genetic ancestry. Study-level points and caveats: Reported performance of the classifier showed diagnosis of cytomegalovirus status with high specificity and sensitivity. Most TCR sequences proved rare, with some public TCRs found in many donors. A later analysis showed that HLA-associated TCR beta chains had undergone more clonal expansion than equally common others.

The PCR contained 60 Vbeta and 13 Jbeta primers. The table came from immunoSEQ multiplex PCR; TCRdb's copy has only in-frame clones and leaves some out. This table holds 150,000 to 200,000 clones, approximately 80% found once. The germline V gene encodes CDR1 GTSNPN and CDR2 SVGIG (reference sequence). Trimming pared 4 bases from V and 5 bases from J, leaving 9 bases between. CDR3 length equals 11 residues. Turning to this clone: Its specificity is unknown.

The clonotype originates from a male donor in good health and CMV-seropositive. The chain joins TRBV30 to TRBJ2-7; possibly TRBD1 for D (5 bases). The sequenced sample was PBMCs. CDR3 bases: TGTGCCTGGATGCAGGGTGACGAGCAGTACTTC. It is translated as CAWMQGDEQYF.